The 14 T cell receptor beta chains below all came from one sample that was sequenced in a study of blood T cell repertoires in COVID-19 (dated by TCRdb to the early 2020s). Library construction relied on the immunoSEQ multiplex PCR assay. Imported from immuneACCESS, the table was reduced by TCRdb to in-frame sequences with V and J called. These copies leave out some clones; in studies compared against another copy, an unresolved V gene accounts for under half, and the cause of the remainder is not known. The sample table contains roughly 250,000 clones; only one count was recorded for around 88% of them. The ten largest account for around 0.8% of the sample. Sequencing was performed on peripheral blood. Every receptor here comes from a man in his thirties or forties with acute or convalescent COVID-19.

This clone was seen a single time. This rearrangement joins TRBV28 to TRBJ2-2, with TRBD2 matching 7 bases. CDR3 length: 15 amino acids. Trimming took 5 bases from V and 1 from J; bases not matched to a gene: 4. Germline-derived CDR1 and CDR2 are MDHEN and SYDVKM. The CDR3 loop is CASSKGGGNTGELFF. CDR3 DNA: TGTGCCAGCAGTAAGGGCGGGGGGAACACCGGGGAGCTGTTTTTT.

The genes are TRBV25-1 and TRBJ2-4; no reliable D call. The germline CDR1 and CDR2 sequences are MGHDK and SYGVNS. With 3 bases removed from V and 0 bases from J, the gap between germline ends came to 6 bases. The CDR3 loop spans 14 amino acids. The CDR3 DNA reads TGTGCCAGCAGTGAGGCCGTAGCCAAAAACATTCAGTACTTC. Its translation: CASSEAVAKNIQYF.

This sequence joins TRBV5-1 and TRBJ1-4; TRBD1 is a possible D gene (6 bases). The CDR3 has 15 amino acids. Trimming took off 0 bases at V and 14 bases at J, with 20 bases between the two ends. Germline assignment: CDR1 SGHRS and CDR2 YFSETQ. DNA for the CDR3: TGCGCCAGCAGCTTGGGCGAGGTTGGGACACCACGTCTGTTTTTT. Its protein is CASSLGEVGTPRLFF.

This sequence joins TRBV30 and TRBJ2-5; 11 bases are shared with TRBD2. The CDR3 has 13 residues. The ends lost 3 bases at V and 5 bases at J; junction bases unmatched: 2. Germline CDR1 is GTSNPN and CDR2 is SVGIG (reference sequence). This CDR3 is CAWRTSGVETQYF. In DNA, the CDR3 is TGTGCCTGGAGGACTAGCGGGGTCGAGACCCAGTACTTC.

The V gene is TRBV18, the J gene TRBJ1-5; TRBD1 agrees at 8 bases. Germline V gene lookup returns CDR1 KGHSH and CDR2 LQKENI. Trimming cost V 2 bases and J 7 bases; bases outside gene matches: 4. This CDR3 is built from 14 residues. CDR3 coding DNA: TGTGCCAGCTCACCAGACAGGGGAGGGCAGCCCCAGCATTTT. It codes for CASSPDRGGQPQHF.

The chain combines TRBV7-9 with TRBJ2-3; no clear D. The CDR3 runs to 12 residues. Germline CDR1 is SEHNR and CDR2 is FQNEAQ (reference sequence). Trimming cost V 4 bases and J 6 bases, with 8 bases left between them. The CDR3 loop reads CASSSVPDTQYF. Here the CDR3 DNA reads TGTGCCAGCAGCTCAGTCCCCGATACGCAGTATTTT.

Of note for this clone: Distinct nucleotide sequences in the sample also encode this CDR3. The gene calls are TRBV18 and TRBJ1-1; D is ambiguous. CDR1 and CDR2 (germline): KGHSH, LQKENI. CDR3 length: 16 residues. V was shortened by 0 bases and J by 5 bases, with 16 bases between the two germline ends. This CDR3 is CASSPPGGYRETEAFF. CDR3 nucleotide sequence: TGTGCCAGCTCACCACCGGGCGGCTACCGGGAGACTGAAGCTTTCTTT. The full variable domain, with the rest looked up from reference TRBV18 and TRBJ1-1, is NAGVMQNPRHLVRRRGQEARLRCSPMKGHSHVYWYRQLPEEGLKFMVYLQKENIIDESGMPKERFSAEFPKEGPSILRIQQVVRGDSAAYFCASSPPGGYRETEAFFGQGTRLTVV.

This sequence joins TRBV7-9 and TRBJ1-5; no reliable D call. Trimming pared 1 base from V and 9 bases from J, leaving 10 bases between. There are 13 residues in the CDR3. Germline values: CDR1 SEHNR, CDR2 FQNEAQ (reference sequence). The chain's CDR3 is CASSLERAAPQHF. The CDR3 DNA reads TGTGCCAGCAGCTTAGAGAGGGCAGCGCCCCAGCATTTT. Full variable domain (missing parts from reference TRBV7-9 and TRBJ1-5): DTGVSQNPRHKITKRGQNVTFRCDPISEHNRLYWYRQTLGQGPEFLTYFQNEAQLEKSRLLSDRFSAERPKGSFSTLEIQRTEQGDSAMYLCASSLERAAPQHFGDGTRLSIL.

The table lists this clone with a few counts. V is TRBV12-5 and J is TRBJ1-3; possibly TRBD1 for D (6 bases). Per germline, CDR1 LGHNT and CDR2 FRNRAP. Trimming pared 2 bases from V and 2 bases from J, leaving 10 bases between. The CDR3 has 15 residues. Written as DNA, the CDR3 is TGTGCTAGTGGTTTGACCCCAGGGGCTGGAAACACCATATATTTT. Protein sequence: CASGLTPGAGNTIYF.

V is TRBV10-2 and J is TRBJ2-7; TRBD1 aligns across 7 bases. The CDR3 sequence is 13 residues long. Germline CDR1 WSHSY, CDR2 SAAADI. The V and J ends lost 7 bases and 1 base, in that order; junction bases with no gene match: 4. The CDR3 sequence: CASTRDSSYEQYF. As DNA, the CDR3 is TGCGCCAGCACCAGGGACAGTTCCTACGAGCAGTACTTC.

The chain employs TRBV7-3 and TRBJ2-3; TRBD2 might be the D (6 bases). From germline, CDR1 is SGHTA and CDR2 FQGTGA. The CDR3 loop spans 12 amino acids. The V and J ends lost 5 bases and 9 bases respectively, with 12 bases between them. CDR3 residues: CASSRTGETQYF. CDR3 DNA: TGTGCCAGCAGCCGGACGGGAGAAACGCAGTATTTT.

A remark on this clone: The junction differs from germline at one of its ends, possibly a read error. The V gene is TRBV12-3 or TRBV12-4, the J gene TRBJ1-1; D gene uncertain. The CDR3 is 13 residues long. The CDR3 bases are TGTGCCAGCAGTTTAGCCATGAACTCTGAAGCTTTCTTT. Translation gives CASSLAMNSEAFF.

The chain combines TRBV10-2 with TRBJ1-4, with TRBD1 identical over 7 bases. Per the germline V gene, CDR1 is WSHSY and CDR2 is SAAADI. Losses at the gene ends were 6 bases for V and 5 bases for J; bases not matched to a gene: 6. The CDR3 is 14 amino acids. The CDR3 loop is CASRAGTVNEKLFF. The CDR3 DNA reads as TGCGCCAGCAGGGCCGGGACAGTAAATGAAAAACTGTTTTTT.

This clone was counted a single time. The rearrangement links TRBV3-1 (or the pseudogene TRBV3-2) to TRBJ1-4, with unresolved D. Germline assignment: CDR1 LGHDT and CDR2 YNNKEL (reference sequence). V lost 2 bases and J 4 bases, leaving 8 bases between the germline ends. The length of the CDR3 is 14 residues. Written as DNA, the CDR3 is TGTGCCAGCAGCCAACGGACTGATAATGAAAAACTGTTTTTT. It specifies CASSQRTDNEKLFF.